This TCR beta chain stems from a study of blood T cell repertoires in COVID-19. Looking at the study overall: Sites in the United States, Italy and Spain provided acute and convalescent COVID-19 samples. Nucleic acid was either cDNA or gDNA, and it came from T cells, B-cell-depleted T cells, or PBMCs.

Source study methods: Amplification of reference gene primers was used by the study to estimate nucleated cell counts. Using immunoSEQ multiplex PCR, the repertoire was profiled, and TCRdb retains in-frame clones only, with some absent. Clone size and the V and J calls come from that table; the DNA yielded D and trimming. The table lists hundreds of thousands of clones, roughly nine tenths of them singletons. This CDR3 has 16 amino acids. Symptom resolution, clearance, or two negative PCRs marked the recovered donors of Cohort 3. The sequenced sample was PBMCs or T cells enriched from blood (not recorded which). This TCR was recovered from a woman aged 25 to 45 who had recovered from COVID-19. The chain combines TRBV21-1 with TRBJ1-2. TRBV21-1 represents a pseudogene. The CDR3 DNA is TGTGCCAGCAGCCGCCGGTGGGGGACTTTCCTCTATGGCTACACCTTC. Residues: CASSRRWGTFLYGYTF.